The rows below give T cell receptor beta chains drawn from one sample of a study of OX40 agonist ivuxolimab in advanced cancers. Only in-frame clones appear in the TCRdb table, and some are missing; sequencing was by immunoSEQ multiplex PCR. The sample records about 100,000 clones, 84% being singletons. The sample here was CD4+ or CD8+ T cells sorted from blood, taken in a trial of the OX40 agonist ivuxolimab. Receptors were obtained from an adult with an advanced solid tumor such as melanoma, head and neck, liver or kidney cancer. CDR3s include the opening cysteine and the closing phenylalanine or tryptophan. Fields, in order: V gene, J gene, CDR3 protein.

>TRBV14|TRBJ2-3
CATTRGTDTQYF
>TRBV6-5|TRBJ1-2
CASSYSGGRGYTF
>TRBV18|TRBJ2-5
CASSPPDENRPIQETQYF
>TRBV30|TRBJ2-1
CAWGLAGGSYNEQFF
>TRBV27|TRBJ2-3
CASTRAGATDTQYF
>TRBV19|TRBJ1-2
CASSIFGRTNYGYTF
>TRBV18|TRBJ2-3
CASSSGLAGGLDTQYF
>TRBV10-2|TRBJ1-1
CASSGQGQIEAFF
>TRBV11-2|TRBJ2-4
CASSLITGGGLAKNIQYF
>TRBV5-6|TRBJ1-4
CASSLQGGNEKLFF
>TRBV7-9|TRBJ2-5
CASSLAGSETQYF
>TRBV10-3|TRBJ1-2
CAISGTGNNYGYTF
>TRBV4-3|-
CASSHVLPWTSGGLLVYEQYF
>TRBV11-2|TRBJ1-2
CASSLTSNYGYTF
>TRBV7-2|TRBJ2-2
CASSYTGTSAGELFF
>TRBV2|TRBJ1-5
CASSEQDRVGYYSNQPQHF
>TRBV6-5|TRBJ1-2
CASTNGVDYGYTF
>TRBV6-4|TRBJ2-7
CASSDLIYEQYF
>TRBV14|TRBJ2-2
CASSQVSGSGELFF
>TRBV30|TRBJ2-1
CAWSDRGIAYNEQFF
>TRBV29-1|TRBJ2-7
CSVGGQGEQYF
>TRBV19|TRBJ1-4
CASSSTGAADEKLFF
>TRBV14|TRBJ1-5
CASSQNDRGRKSNQPQHF
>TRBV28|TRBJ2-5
CASSSLAGGKETQYF
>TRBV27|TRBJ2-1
CASSLKTGNEQFF
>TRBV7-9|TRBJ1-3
CASSLKESASGNTIYF
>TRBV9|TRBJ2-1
CASSVEEGSSNEQFF
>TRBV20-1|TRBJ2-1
CSASGLTEQFF
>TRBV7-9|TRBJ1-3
CASSLETGENTIYF
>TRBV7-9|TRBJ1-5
CASSLDRESQPQHF
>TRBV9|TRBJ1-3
CASSVASGAGNTIYF
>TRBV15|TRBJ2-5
CATQDWGGLETQYF
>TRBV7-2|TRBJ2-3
CASSSPTWGTTSTDTQYF
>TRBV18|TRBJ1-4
CASSRTRTATNEKLFF
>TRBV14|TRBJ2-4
CASSPWATNPTKNIQYF
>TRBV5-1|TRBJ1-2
CASSPGVALNNYGYTF
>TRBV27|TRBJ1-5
CASSAGTGNSNQPQHF
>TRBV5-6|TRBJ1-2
CASTPPGGQGYTF
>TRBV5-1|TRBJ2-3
CASSWTGQGRGDTQYF
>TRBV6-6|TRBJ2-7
CASSTTAEQYF
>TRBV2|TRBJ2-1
CASRGASAYNEQFF
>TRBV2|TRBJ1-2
CASSGDRVDYGYTF
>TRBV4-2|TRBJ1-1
CASSQAGTETMNTEAFF
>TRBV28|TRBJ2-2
CASRGTGELFF
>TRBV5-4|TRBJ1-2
CASWGQAGWGYGYTF
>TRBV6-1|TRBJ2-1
CASSVQERAYNEQFF
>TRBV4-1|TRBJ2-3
CASSQDGQRLGDTQYF
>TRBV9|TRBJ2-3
CASSVATRADTQYF
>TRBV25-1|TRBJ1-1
CASSGDQGMNTEAFF
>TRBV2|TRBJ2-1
CASRKREGPDEQFF
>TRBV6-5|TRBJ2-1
CASSAQGLDNEQFF
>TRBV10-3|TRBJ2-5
CAISAAAQETQYF
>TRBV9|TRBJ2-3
CASSVGVNWAGEASTDTQYF
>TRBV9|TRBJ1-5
CASSLGTGENQPQHF
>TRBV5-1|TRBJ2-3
CASSLRAGEGTDTQYF